A single T cell receptor beta chain is shown here with its context. Antigen unknown. For the second PCR, which ran for 7 to 11 cycles, a sample-barcoded 5' primer and a J-beta primer mix were used. Every molecule of cDNA carried a tag from a template-switch adaptor with 12 random nucleotides. MiXCR was run by TCRdb on the 5' RACE reads, yielding one entry per CDR3 protein. The repertoire holds 1,300,000 or so distinct CDR3 sequences, 59% seen once, with 6.7% in the top ten. This sample is part of a study of blood T cells in healthy people across ages. Findings and limits, study-wide: Both higher diversity and more naive CD4+ cells marked long-lived donors when set against aged donors. What prevented conclusive comparison of naive and antigen-experienced cells was that PBMCs were unsorted. Per million T cells, the diversity of TCR beta decreased roughly linearly as age advanced.

Germline CDR1 reads MNHEY; CDR2 reads SVGEGT. There are 16 residues in the CDR3. Input material: blood. The chain has TRBV6-2 or TRBV6-3 and TRBJ2-1; no clear D gene. The DNA end lines up better with TRBJ2-7; the J call may be wrong. This sequence was found in a man between 18 and 29 years old in good health. The CDR3: CASSYQLMSSYNEQYF. In DNA form, the CDR3 reads TGTGCCAGCAGTTACCAACTGATGAGCTCCTACAATGAGCAGTACTTC.